Listed below are T cell receptor beta chains from one sample, sequenced in a study of chemoradiotherapy in HPV16-positive cancers. TCRdb keeps only in-frame clones here, not all; method: immunoSEQ multiplex PCR. Of about 5,500 clones in the sample, approximately 80% were seen once. The specimen was taken from a patient who underwent chemoradiotherapy. The receptors were gathered from a human donor with HPV-associated anogenital cancer. Each CDR3 is given with its conserved first and last residue. The D gene is left open where the match is weak. Only part of the rows carry a size: once, few, many, or a class if the clone is expanded.

j_call v_call clone_size d_call cdr3_aa cdr3_nt
TRBJ2-6 TRBV7-3 - - CASSLTYGASGANVLTF TGTGCCAGCAGCTTAACGTATGGGGCCTCTGGGGCCAACGTCCTGACTTTC
TRBJ2-3 TRBV18 - - CASSPLSRTDTQYF TGTGCCAGCTCACCACTCTCCCGCACAGATACGCAGTATTTT
TRBJ1-4 TRBV30 - TRBD1 CAWTRQGVHNEKLFF TGTGCCTGGACTCGACAGGGGGTCCATAATGAAAAACTGTTTTTT
TRBJ2-3 TRBV7-3 - - CASSLLTGNTQYF TGTGCCAGCAGCTTACTAACCGGGAATACGCAGTATTTT
TRBJ2-1 TRBV4-1 - - CASSRGEGRGNEQFF TGCGCCAGCAGCCGAGGAGAGGGGCGAGGTAATGAGCAGTTCTTC
TRBJ2-1 TRBV28 - - CASSSRTVYNEQFF TGTGCCAGCAGCTCACGGACAGTATACAATGAGCAGTTCTTC
TRBJ1-5 TRBV6-5 - - CASKVGSNQPQHF TGTGCCAGCAAAGTGGGAAGCAATCAGCCCCAGCATTTT
TRBJ2-5 TRBV5-1 once - CASSFVGSQETQYF TGCGCCAGCAGCTTTGTCGGGAGCCAAGAGACCCAGTACTTC
TRBJ1-1 TRBV2 - - CASSDLGGQLNTEAFF TGTGCCAGCAGCGACTTAGGCGGGCAGCTGAACACTGAAGCTTTCTTT
TRBJ2-3 TRBV29-1 few - CSVEDFGSFTDTQYF TGCAGCGTTGAAGATTTTGGCTCCTTCACAGATACGCAGTATTTT